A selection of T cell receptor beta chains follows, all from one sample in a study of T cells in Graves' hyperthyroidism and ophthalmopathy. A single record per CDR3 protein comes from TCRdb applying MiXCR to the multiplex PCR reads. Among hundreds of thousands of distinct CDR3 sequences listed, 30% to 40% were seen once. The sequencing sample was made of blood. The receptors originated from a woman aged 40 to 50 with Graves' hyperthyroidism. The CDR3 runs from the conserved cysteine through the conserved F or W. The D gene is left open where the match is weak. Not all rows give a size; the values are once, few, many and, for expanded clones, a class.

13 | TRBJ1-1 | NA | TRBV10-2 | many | TGCGCCAGCAGTGAGTTAGAGGGAGCGGAAGCTTTCTTT | CASSELEGAEAFF
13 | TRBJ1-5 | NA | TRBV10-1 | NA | TGCGCCAGCAGTGAGATGGAGAATCAGCCCCAGCATTTT | CASSEMENQPQHF
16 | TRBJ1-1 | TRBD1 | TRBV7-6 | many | TGTGCCAGCAGCTTAGCCTGGGGACAGCTCCTAGGGGGAGCTTTCTTT | CASSLAWGQLLGGAFF
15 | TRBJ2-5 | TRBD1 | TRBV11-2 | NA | TGTGCCAGCAGCTCCCGACAGGGGGACGGGGAGACCCAGTACTTC | CASSSRQGDGETQYF
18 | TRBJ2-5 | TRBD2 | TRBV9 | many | TGTGCCAGCAGCGTCGGTGTTACTAGCGGGGGGTTGAGGGAGACCCAGTACTTC | CASSVGVTSGGLRETQYF
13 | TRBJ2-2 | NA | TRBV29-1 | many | TGCAGCGTTGTCCTCTATGCTCCCGGGGAGCTGTTTTTT | CSVVLYAPGELFF
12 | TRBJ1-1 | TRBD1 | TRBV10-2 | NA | TGCGCCAGCAGTGGGGACAGTCATGAAGCTTTCTTT | CASSGDSHEAFF
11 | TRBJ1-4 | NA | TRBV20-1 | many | TGCAGTGCTCGAACACTTGAAAAACTGTTTTTT | CSARTLEKLFF
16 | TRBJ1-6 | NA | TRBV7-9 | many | TGTGCCAGCAGCTTAGTGGGCCAGGCTGGGAATTCACCCCTCCACTTT | CASSLVGQAGNSPLHF
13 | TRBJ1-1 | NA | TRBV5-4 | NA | TGTGCCAGCAGCTTTACAGGGAGCTCTGGAGCTTTCTTT | CASSFTGSSGAFF
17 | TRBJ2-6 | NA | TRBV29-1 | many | TGCAGCGTTGAAGGCCCAGGGGGGTATGGTGGGGCCAACGTCCTGACTTTC | CSVEGPGGYGGANVLTF
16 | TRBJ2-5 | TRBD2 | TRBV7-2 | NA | TGTGCCAGCAGCTTTTGGACTAGCGGGGCGGGGGAGACCCAGTACTTC | CASSFWTSGAGETQYF
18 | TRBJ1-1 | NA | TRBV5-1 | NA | TGCGCCAGCAGCATCCGGCCGTCGTGGGGGTACGAGAACACTGAAGCTTTCTTT | CASSIRPSWGYENTEAFF
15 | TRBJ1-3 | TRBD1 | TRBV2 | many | TGTGCCAGCAGGAGCCGGGACAGGGTTTTAAACACCATATATTTT | CASRSRDRVLNTIYF
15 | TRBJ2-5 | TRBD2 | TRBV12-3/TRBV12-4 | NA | TGTGCCAGCAGAGTAGCGGGGGGGCCACAAGAGACCCAGTACTTC | CASRVAGGPQETQYF